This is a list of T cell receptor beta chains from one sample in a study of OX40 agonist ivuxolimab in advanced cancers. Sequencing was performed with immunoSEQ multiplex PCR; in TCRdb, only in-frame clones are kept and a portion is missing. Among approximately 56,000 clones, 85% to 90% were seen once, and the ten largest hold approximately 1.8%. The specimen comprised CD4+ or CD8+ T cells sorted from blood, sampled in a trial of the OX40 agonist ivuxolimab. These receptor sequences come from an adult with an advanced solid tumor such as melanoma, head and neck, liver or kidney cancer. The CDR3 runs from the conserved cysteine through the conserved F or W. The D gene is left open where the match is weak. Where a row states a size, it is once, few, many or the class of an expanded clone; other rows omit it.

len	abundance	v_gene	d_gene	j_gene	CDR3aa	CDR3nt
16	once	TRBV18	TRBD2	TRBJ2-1	CASSPLTSGTYNEQFF	TGTGCCAGCTCACCGTTGACTAGCGGGACTTACAATGAGCAGTTCTTC
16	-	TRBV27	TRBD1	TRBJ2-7	CASRSSTGGGNVEQYF	TGTGCCAGCAGATCCTCCACAGGGGGCGGGAACGTCGAGCAGTACTTC
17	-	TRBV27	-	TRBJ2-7	CASSKTGIPSRPYEQYF	TGTGCCAGCAGTAAGACAGGAATCCCCTCGAGGCCCTACGAGCAGTACTTC
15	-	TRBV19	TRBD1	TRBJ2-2	CASREGGYRTGELFF	TGTGCCAGTAGAGAAGGGGGCTACAGAACCGGGGAGCTGTTTTTT
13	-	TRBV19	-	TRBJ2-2	CASSIVATGELFF	TGTGCCAGTAGTATTGTCGCCACCGGGGAGCTGTTTTTT
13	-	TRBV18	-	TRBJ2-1	CASSIGADNEQFF	TGTGCCAGCTCAATCGGGGCCGACAATGAGCAGTTCTTC
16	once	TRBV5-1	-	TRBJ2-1	CASSLPTGQEHNEQFF	TGCGCCAGCAGCTTGCCCACGGGCCAGGAACACAATGAGCAGTTCTTC
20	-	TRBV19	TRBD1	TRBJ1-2	CASSRDRGQLVGPGAYGYTF	TGTGCCAGTAGCCGGGACAGGGGGCAGCTGGTAGGACCTGGAGCATATGGCTACACCTTC
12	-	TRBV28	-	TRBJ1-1	CASTFLNTEAFF	TGTGCCAGCACCTTTCTGAACACTGAAGCTTTCTTT
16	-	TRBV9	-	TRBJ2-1	CASSISSFRGFNEQFF	TGTGCCAGCAGCATAAGTAGTTTTCGGGGGTTCAATGAGCAGTTCTTC
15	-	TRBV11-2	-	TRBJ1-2	CASSLTPGSNYGYTF	TGTGCCAGCAGCTTAACCCCGGGGTCTAACTATGGCTACACCTTC
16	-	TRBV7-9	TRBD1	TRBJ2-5	CASSSGQGGVGETQYF	TGTGCCAGCAGCTCAGGACAGGGGGGTGTAGGGGAGACCCAGTACTTC